This T cell receptor beta chain stems from a study of control samples from healthy donors and cancer patients. Trimming took 1 base from V and 4 from J; bases not matched to a gene: 9. The CDR3 spans 16 residues. Germline loops: CDR1 LGHDT, CDR2 YNNKEL (reference sequence). Sequenced by immunoSEQ multiplex PCR; TCRdb stores in-frame clones only, minus some. The table records about 47,000 clones, about 80% of them present only once. Sequences were obtained from blood. The V and J genes are TRBV3-1 (or the pseudogene TRBV3-2) and TRBJ2-5; the match to TRBD1 covers 7 bases. The TCR originated in a man between 65 and 80 years old in good health. The CDR3 DNA is TGTGCCAGCAGCCAAGTCTGGGCCCCAGGGGGAGAGACCCAGTACTTC. Its protein product is CASSQVWAPGGETQYF.